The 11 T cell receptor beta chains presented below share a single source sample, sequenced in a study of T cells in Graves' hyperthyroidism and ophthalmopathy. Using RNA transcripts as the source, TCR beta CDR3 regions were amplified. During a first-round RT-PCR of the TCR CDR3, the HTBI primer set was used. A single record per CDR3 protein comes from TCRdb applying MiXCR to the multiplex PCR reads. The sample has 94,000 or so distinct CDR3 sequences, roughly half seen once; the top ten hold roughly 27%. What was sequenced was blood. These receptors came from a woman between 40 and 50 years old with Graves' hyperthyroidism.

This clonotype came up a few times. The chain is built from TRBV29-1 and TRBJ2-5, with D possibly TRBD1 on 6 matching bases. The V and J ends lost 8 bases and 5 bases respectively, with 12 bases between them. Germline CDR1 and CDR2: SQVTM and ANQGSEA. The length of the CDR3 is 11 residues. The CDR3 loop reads CSSYREETQYF. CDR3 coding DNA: TGCAGCTCTTACAGGGAGGAGACCCAGTACTTC.

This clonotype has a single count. The CDR3 sequence is CAISRQGGNTEAFF. Here the CDR3 DNA reads TGTGCCATCAGTCGACAGGGGGGAAACACTGAAGCTTTCTTT. The chain uses TRBV10-3 and TRBJ1-1; the match to TRBD1 covers 9 bases. CDR3 length equals 14 residues. The V gene end was trimmed by 5 bases and the J gene end by 2 bases; junction bases not matched to a gene: 3. CDR1 is ENHRY and CDR2 is SYGVKD in the germline V gene.

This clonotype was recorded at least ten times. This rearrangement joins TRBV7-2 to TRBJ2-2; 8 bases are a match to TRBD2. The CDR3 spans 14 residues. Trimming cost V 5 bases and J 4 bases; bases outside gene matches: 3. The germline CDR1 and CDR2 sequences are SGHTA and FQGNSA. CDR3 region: CASSRGTSTGELFF. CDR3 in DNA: TGTGCCAGCAGCCGGGGGACTAGCACCGGGGAGCTGTTTTTT.

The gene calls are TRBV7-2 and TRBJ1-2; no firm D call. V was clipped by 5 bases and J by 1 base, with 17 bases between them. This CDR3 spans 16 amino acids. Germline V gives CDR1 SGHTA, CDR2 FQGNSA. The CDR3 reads CASSVHSFGINYGYTF. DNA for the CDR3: TGTGCCAGCAGCGTTCATTCCTTCGGGATTAACTATGGCTACACCTTC.

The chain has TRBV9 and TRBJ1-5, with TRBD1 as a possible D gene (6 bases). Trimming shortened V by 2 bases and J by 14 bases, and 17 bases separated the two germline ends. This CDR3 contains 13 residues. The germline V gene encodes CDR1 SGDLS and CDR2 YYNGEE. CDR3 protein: CASSVQGHSHEHF. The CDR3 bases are TGTGCCAGCAGCGTGCAGGGGCACAGCCACGAGCATTTT.

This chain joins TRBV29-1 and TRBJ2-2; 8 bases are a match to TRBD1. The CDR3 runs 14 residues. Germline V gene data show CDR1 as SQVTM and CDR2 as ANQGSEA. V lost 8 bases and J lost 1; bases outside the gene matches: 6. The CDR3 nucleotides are TGCAGCCCTGGGACAGGACGGAACACCGGGGAGCTGTTTTTT. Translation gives CSPGTGRNTGELFF.

CDR3 region: CAIRGQGATEAFF. The CDR3 DNA reads TGTGCCATCAGGGGACAGGGGGCAACTGAAGCTTTCTTT. The chain links TRBV10-3 to TRBJ1-1, with 12 nucleotides matching TRBD1. V was clipped by 6 bases and J by 5 bases; unmatched bases: 1. The germline V gene encodes CDR1 ENHRY and CDR2 SYGVKD. The CDR3 totals 13 residues.

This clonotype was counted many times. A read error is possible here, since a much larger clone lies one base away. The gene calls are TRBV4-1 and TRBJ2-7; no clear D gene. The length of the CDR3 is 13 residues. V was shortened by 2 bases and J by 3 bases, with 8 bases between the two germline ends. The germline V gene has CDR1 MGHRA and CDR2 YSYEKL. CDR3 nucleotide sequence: TGCGCCAGCAGCCAAAAGGAGTTCTACGAGCAGTACTTC. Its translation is CASSQKEFYEQYF.

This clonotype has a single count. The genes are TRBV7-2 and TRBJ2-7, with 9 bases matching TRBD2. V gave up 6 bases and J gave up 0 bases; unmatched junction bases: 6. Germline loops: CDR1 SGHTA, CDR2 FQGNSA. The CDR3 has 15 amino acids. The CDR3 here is CASSDVTSGSYEQYF. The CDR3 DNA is TGTGCCAGCAGTGACGTGACTAGCGGCTCCTACGAGCAGTACTTC.

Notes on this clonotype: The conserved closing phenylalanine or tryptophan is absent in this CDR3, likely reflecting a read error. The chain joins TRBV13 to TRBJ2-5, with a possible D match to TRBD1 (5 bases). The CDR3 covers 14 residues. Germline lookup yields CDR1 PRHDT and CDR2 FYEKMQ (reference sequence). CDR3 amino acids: CASSVGVGQETQYL. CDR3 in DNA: TGTGCCAGCAGCGTAGGGGTGGGCCAAGAGACCCAGTACCTC.

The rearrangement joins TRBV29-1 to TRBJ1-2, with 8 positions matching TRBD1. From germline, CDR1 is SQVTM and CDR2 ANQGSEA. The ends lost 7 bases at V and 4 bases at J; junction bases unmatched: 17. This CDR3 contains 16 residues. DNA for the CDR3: TGCAGCGCACCAGCCTTGACAGGGGATGGTGGCTATGGCTACACCTTC. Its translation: CSAPALTGDGGYGYTF. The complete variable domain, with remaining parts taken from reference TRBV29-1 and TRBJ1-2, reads SAVISQKPSRDICQRGTSLTIQCQVDSQVTMMFWYRQQPGQSLTLIATANQGSEATYESGFVIDKFPISRPNLTFSTLTVSNMSPEDSSIYLCSAPALTGDGGYGYTFGSGTRLTVV.